The 10 T cell receptor beta chains presented below share a single source sample, sequenced in a study of CD4+ T cells in melanoma (dated by TCRdb to 2022 to 2024). Receptor libraries were prepared by the immunoSEQ multiplex PCR assay. Sourced from immuneACCESS, this table was stored by TCRdb with only in-frame sequences that have V and J called. A share of the clones is absent; for the studies checked, an unresolved V gene accounts for under half, and the remainder has no known explanation. The sample contains about 11,000 clones, roughly two thirds of them found a single time. The top ten clones comprise about 9.2% of the sample. Sequences were obtained from cells from a culture (not recorded whether cultured in vitro). These receptors came from a human donor with melanoma.

CDR3 sequence (DNA): TGTGCCAGCAGTATACAGGGTGAATCGGATCAGCCCCAGCATTTT. Protein product: CASSIQGESDQPQHF. J is TRBJ1-5 and V is TRBV7-8; D is perhaps TRBD1 (6 bases). Trimming took off 6 bases at V and 5 bases at J, with 17 bases between the two ends. The CDR3 covers 15 residues. In germline, CDR1 is SGHVS, CDR2 FQNEAQ. Full variable domain (missing parts from reference TRBV7-8 and TRBJ1-5): GAGVSQSPRYKVAKRGQDVALRCDPISGHVSLFWYQQALGQGPEFLTYFQNEAQLDKSGLPSDRFFAERPEGSVSTLKIQRTQQEDSAVYLCASSIQGESDQPQHFGDGTRLSIL.

The chain carries TRBV19 and TRBJ2-7; 7 positions match TRBD2. There are 14 residues in the CDR3. Per germline, CDR1 LNHDA and CDR2 SQIVND (reference sequence). J was trimmed by 0 bases and V by 4 bases; bases with no gene match: 3. CDR3 sequence (DNA): TGTGCCAGTAGTACCATAGCGGGCTCCTACGAGCAGTACTTC. As protein: CASSTIAGSYEQYF.

The chain carries TRBV6-5 and TRBJ1-5; 9 bases match TRBD1. Germline V gene lookup returns CDR1 MNHEY and CDR2 SVGAGI. This CDR3 spans 15 amino acids. Unmatched junction bases numbered 4, after V lost 6 bases and J lost 1 base. The CDR3 sequence is CASSLTGGSNQPQHF. Here the CDR3 DNA reads TGTGCCAGCAGCCTAACAGGGGGCAGCAATCAGCCCCAGCATTTT.

V is TRBV7-8 and J is TRBJ2-7; D call uncertain. The germline gives CDR1 SGHVS, CDR2 FQNEAQ. Trimming cost V 3 bases and J 6 bases, with 9 bases left between them. The CDR3 totals 12 residues. The CDR3 region is CASSFFGGEQYF. CDR3 coding DNA: TGTGCCAGCAGCTTTTTCGGCGGCGAGCAGTACTTC.

This clone was counted between two and nine times. This sequence joins TRBV6-1 and TRBJ1-1; perhaps TRBD1 as D (6 bases). Germline-derived CDR1 and CDR2 are MNHNS and SASEGT. Trimming took off 3 bases at V and 1 base at J, with 9 bases between the two ends. The length of the CDR3 is 14 residues. The CDR3 region is CASSDDRRNTEAFF. The CDR3 DNA sequence: TGTGCCAGCAGTGACGACAGGCGGAACACTGAAGCTTTCTTT.

This sequence joins TRBV5-1 and TRBJ1-4, with D unclear. CDR3 length: 15 amino acids. The V and J ends lost 4 bases and 3 bases respectively, with 13 bases between them. CDR1 SGHRS and CDR2 YFSETQ come from the germline V gene. The CDR3 sequence is CASSLVSGANEKLFF. CDR3 nucleotides: TGCGCCAGCAGCCTTGTTAGTGGCGCTAATGAAAAACTGTTTTTT.

The J gene is TRBJ2-3, the V gene TRBV5-1, with D tentatively TRBD1 or TRBD2 (5 bases each). CDR1 is SGHRS, CDR2 YFSETQ, per germline. This CDR3 comprises 15 residues. V was cut by 0 bases and J by 1 base, with 9 bases left in between. The CDR3 nucleotides read TGCGCCAGCAGCTTGGATCCGGGGCGCACAGATACGCAGTATTTT. Translating it yields CASSLDPGRTDTQYF.

The chain links TRBV19 to TRBJ1-1, with D uncertain. The V gene's germline CDR1 is LNHDA and CDR2 SQIVND (reference sequence). V gave up 5 bases and J gave up 1 base, with 8 bases separating them. The length of the CDR3 is 13 residues. The CDR3 sequence: CASSAEQNTEAFF. The CDR3 nucleotides read TGTGCCAGTAGTGCAGAGCAGAACACTGAAGCTTTCTTT.

CDR3: CASSEGTYYTGELFF. CDR3 bases: TGTGCCAGCAGCGAAGGGACTTATTACACCGGGGAGCTGTTTTTT. The V gene is TRBV11-2, the J gene TRBJ2-2, with TRBD2 as a possible D gene (6 bases). Germline V gene sequence: CDR1 SGHAT, CDR2 FQNNGV. V lost 5 bases to trimming and J lost 3 bases, with 13 bases between them. The CDR3 extends over 15 amino acids. The full variable domain, rest sourced from reference TRBV11-2 and TRBJ2-2, is EAGVAQSPRYKIIEKRQSVAFWCNPISGHATLYWYQQILGQGPKLLIQFQNNGVVDDSQLPKDRFSAERLKGVDSTLKIQPAKLEDSAVYLCASSEGTYYTGELFFGEGSRLTVL.

The CDR3 sequence: CSVDPRHGNTQYF. CDR3 DNA: TGCAGCGTCGACCCTCGTCACGGTAATACGCAGTATTTT. This sequence joins TRBV29-1 and TRBJ2-3; no definite D call. This CDR3 is 13 amino acids long. Trimming removed 6 bases at V and 7 bases at J, with 17 bases between. From germline, CDR1 is SQVTM and CDR2 ANQGSEA.